A single T cell receptor (beta chain) is shown here with its context. Sequenced by immunoSEQ multiplex PCR; TCRdb stores in-frame clones only, minus some. This sample carries about 53,000 clones, about 82% of them seen once, and the ten largest clones take over 5.5%. The data were obtained in a study of technical replicates of blood from a few donors. V trimming: 3 bases; J trimming: 7 bases; junction bases outside the gene matches: 10. CDR1 and CDR2 from the germline V gene are GTSNPN and SVGIG (reference sequence). The CDR3 is made up of 14 amino acids. The chain has TRBV30 and TRBJ1-1, with 8 bases fitting TRBD1. Specimen: PBMCs. This TCR was recovered from a human donor in good health. Some clones in this sample may be carry-over from other donors' samples. The chain's CDR3 is CAWSLPGQAFEAFF. The CDR3 nucleotides read TGTGCCTGGAGCTTACCGGGACAGGCGTTTGAAGCTTTCTTT.